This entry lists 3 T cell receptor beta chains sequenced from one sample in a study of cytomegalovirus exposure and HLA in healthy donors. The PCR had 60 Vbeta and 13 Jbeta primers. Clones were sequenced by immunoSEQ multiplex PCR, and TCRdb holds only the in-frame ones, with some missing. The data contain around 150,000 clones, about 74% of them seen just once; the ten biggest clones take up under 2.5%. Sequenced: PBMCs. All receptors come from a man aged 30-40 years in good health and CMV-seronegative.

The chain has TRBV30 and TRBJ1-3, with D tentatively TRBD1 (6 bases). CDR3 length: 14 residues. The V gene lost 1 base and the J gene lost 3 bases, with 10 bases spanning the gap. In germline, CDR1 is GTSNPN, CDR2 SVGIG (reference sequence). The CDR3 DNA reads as TGTGCCTGGAGTGCCGGGACAATTGGAAACACCATATATTTT. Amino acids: CAWSAGTIGNTIYF.

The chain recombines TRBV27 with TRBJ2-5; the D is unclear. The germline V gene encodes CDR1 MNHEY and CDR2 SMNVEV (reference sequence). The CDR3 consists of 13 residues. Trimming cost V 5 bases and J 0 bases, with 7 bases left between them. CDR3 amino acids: CASSATDQETQYF. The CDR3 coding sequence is TGTGCCAGCAGTGCCACAGACCAAGAGACCCAGTACTTC.

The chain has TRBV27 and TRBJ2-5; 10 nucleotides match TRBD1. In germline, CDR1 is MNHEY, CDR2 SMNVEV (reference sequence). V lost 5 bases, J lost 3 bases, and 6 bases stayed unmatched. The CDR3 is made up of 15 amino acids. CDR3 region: CASSVPGQGKETQYF. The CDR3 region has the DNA TGTGCCAGCAGTGTCCCGGGACAGGGGAAAGAGACCCAGTACTTC.